This TCR beta chain was observed in a study of CD8+ T cells in alopecia areata. Whole-study results and caveats: Scalp clonality, along with expanded CD8+ clones among the top 100, was significantly decreased by tofacitinib.

The treatment is: oral pan-JAK inhibitor, 5-10 mg twice daily. Details on this clone: Its antigen is still unknown.

Deletions cut 7 bases from V and 2 bases from J, with 11 bases between. Looked up from germline, CDR1 is MNHEY and CDR2 is SVGAGI. The CDR3 is made up of 13 amino acids. cDNA serving as the sequencing template came from extracted, reverse transcribed RNA. Clones were read by immunoSEQ multiplex PCR, and TCRdb kept only the in-frame ones, dropping some. The sample includes roughly 120,000 clones, roughly 50% of them seen just once. The sequence derives from a human donor with alopecia areata. The sequences come from CD4+ T cells sorted from blood, collected at week 24, from a patient treated with tofacitinib. V is TRBV6-5 and J is TRBJ1-2, with a possible D match to TRBD1 (5 bases). The CDR3, as DNA: TGTGCCAGCACTCAATCAGGGAACTATGGCTACACCTTC. Residues: CASTQSGNYGYTF.